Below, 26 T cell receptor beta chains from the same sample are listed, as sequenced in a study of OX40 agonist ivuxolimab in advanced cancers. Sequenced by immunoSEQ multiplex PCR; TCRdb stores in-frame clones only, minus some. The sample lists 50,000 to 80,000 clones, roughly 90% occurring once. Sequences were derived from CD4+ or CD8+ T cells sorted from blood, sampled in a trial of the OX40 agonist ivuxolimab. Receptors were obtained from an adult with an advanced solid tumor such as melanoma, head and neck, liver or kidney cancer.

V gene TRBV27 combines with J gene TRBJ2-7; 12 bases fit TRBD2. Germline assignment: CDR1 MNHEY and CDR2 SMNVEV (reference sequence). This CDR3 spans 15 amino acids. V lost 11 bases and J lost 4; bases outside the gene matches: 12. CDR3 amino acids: CAPLRTSGTIYEQYF. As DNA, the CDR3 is TGTGCCCCTCTGAGGACTAGCGGGACGATATACGAGCAGTACTTC.

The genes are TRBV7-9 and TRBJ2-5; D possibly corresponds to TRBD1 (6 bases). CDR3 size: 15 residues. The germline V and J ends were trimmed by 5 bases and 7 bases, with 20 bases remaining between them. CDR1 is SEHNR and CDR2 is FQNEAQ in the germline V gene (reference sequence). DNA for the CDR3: TGTGCCAGCAGCCCACAGGGCATAGGGTCTAGGACCCAGTACTTC. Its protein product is CASSPQGIGSRTQYF.

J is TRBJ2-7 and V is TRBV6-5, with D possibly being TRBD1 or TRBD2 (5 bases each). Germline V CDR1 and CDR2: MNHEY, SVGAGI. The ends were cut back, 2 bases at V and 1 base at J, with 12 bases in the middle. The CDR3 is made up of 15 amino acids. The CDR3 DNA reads TGTGCCAGCAGTTACGATCGGGACGGTTCCTACGAGCAGTACTTC. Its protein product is CASSYDRDGSYEQYF.

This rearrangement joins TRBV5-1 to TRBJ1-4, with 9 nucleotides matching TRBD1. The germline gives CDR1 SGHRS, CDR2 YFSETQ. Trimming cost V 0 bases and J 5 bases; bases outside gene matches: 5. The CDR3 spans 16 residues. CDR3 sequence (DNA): TGCGCCAGCAGCTTGGGCGGCGGGACAGGGAATGAAAAACTGTTTTTT. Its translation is CASSLGGGTGNEKLFF.

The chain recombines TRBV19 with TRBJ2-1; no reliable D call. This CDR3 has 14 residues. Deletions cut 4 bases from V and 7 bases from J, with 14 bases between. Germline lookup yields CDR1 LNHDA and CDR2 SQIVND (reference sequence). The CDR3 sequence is CASSTARARNEQFF. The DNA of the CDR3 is TGTGCCAGTAGTACAGCCCGGGCTAGGAATGAGCAGTTCTTC. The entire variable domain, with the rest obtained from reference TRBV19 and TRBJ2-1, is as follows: DGGITQSPKYLFRKEGQNVTLSCEQNLNHDAMYWYRQDPGQGLRLIYYSQIVNDFQKGDIAEGYSVSREKKESFPLTVTSAQKNPTAFYLCASSTARARNEQFFGPGTRLTVL.

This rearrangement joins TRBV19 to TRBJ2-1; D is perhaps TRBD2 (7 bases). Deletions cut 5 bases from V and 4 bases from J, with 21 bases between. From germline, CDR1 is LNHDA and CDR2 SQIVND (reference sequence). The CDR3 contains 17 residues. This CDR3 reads CASSLGAIGGAYNEQFF. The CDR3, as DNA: TGTGCCAGTAGTCTAGGGGCAATAGGGGGGGCATACAATGAGCAGTTCTTC.

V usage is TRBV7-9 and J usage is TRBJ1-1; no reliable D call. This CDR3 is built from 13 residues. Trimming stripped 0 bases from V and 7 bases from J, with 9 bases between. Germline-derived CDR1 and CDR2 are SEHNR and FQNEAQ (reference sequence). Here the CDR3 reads CASSLANVIEAFF. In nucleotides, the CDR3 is TGTGCCAGCAGCTTAGCGAACGTTATTGAAGCTTTCTTT. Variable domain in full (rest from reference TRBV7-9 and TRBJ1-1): DTGVSQNPRHKITKRGQNVTFRCDPISEHNRLYWYRQTLGQGPEFLTYFQNEAQLEKSRLLSDRFSAERPKGSFSTLEIQRTEQGDSAMYLCASSLANVIEAFFGQGTRLTVV.

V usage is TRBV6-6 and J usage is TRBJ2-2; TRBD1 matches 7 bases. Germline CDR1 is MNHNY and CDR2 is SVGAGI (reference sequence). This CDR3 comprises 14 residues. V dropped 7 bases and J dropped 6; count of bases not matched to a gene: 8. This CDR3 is CASIPGQQAGELFF. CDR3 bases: TGTGCCAGCATTCCGGGACAGCAAGCCGGGGAGCTGTTTTTT.

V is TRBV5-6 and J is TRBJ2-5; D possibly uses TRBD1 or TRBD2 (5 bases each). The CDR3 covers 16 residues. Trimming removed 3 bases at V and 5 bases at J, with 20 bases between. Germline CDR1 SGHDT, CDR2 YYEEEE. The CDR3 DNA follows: TGTGCCAGCAGCTCCTTCCGGGGCGCGGGTCGGGAGACCCAGTACTTC. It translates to CASSSFRGAGRETQYF.

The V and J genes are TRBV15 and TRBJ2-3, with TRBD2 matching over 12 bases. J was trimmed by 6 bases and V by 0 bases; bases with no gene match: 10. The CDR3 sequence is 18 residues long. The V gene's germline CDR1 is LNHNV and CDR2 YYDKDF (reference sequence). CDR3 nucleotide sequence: TGTGCCACCAGCAGAGATGCCGGGCTAGCGGGAGGGGGCGATACGCAGTATTTT. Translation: CATSRDAGLAGGGDTQYF.

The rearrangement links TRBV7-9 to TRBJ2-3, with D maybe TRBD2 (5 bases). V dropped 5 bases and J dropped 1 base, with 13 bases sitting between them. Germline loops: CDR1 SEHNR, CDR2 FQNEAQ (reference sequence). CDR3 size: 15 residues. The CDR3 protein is CASSPKRVGTDTQYF. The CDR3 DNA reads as TGTGCCAGCAGCCCGAAGAGGGTAGGCACAGATACGCAGTATTTT.

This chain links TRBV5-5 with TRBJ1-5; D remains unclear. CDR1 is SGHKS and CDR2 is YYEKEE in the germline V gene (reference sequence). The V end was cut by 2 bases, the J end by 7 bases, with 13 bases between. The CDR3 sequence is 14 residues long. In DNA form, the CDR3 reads TGTGCCAGCAGCTTTGCCCGGGAAGGACAGCCCCAGCATTTT. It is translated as CASSFAREGQPQHF. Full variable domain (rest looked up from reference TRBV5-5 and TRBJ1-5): DAGVTQSPTHLIKTRGQQVTLRCSPISGHKSVSWYQQVLGQGPQFIFQYYEKEERGRGNFPDRFSARQFPNYSSELNVNALLLGDSALYLCASSFAREGQPQHFGDGTRLSIL.

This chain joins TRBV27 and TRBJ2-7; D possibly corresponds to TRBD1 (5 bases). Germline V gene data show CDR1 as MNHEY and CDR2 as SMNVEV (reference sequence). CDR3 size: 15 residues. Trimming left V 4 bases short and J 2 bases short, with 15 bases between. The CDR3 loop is CASSSLQAYTYEQYF. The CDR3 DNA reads TGTGCCAGCAGTTCGTTACAGGCGTATACCTACGAGCAGTACTTC.

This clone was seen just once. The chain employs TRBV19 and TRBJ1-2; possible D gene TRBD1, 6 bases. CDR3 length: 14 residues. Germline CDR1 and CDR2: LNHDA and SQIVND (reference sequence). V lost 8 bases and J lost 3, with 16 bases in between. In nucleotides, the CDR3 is TGTGCCAGTTACCCGGGGGGGGCGGACTATGGCTACACCTTC. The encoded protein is CASYPGGADYGYTF. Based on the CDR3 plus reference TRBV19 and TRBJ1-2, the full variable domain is DGGITQSPKYLFRKEGQNVTLSCEQNLNHDAMYWYRQDPGQGLRLIYYSQIVNDFQKGDIAEGYSVSREKKESFPLTVTSAQKNPTAFYLCASYPGGADYGYTFGSGTRLTVV.

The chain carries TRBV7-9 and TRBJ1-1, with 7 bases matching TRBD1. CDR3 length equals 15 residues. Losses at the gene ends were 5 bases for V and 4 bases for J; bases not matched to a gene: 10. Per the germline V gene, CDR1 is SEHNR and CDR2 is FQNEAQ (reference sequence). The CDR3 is CASSATTGFATEAFF. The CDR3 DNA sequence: TGTGCCAGCAGCGCCACGACAGGGTTTGCCACTGAAGCTTTCTTT.

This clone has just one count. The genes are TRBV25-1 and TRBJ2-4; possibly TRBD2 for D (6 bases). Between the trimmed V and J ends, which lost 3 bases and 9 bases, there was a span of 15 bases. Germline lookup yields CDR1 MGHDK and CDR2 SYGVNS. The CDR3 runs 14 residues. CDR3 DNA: TGTGCCAGCAGTGACTCCGGGAGTGTAGGCATTCAGTACTTC. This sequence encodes CASSDSGSVGIQYF.

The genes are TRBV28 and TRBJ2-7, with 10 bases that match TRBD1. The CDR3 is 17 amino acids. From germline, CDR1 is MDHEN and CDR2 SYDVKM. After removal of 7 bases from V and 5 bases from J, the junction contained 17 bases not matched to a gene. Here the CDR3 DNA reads TGTGCCAGCACCCCCTTGGGCACGGGACAGGGGTCCCACGAGCAGTACTTC. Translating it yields CASTPLGTGQGSHEQYF.

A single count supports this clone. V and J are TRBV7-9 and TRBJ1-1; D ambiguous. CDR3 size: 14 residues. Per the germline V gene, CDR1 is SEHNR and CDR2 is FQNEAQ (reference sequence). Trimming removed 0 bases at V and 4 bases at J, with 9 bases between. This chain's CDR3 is CASSLAGFGTEAFF. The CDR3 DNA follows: TGTGCCAGCAGCTTAGCGGGGTTCGGCACTGAAGCTTTCTTT.

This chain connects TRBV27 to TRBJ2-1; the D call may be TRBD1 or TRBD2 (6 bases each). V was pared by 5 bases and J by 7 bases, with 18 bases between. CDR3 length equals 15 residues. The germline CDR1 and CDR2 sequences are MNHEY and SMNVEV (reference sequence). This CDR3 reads CASSPGRQELNEQFF. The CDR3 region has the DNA TGTGCCAGCAGTCCCGGGAGACAGGAACTAAATGAGCAGTTCTTC.

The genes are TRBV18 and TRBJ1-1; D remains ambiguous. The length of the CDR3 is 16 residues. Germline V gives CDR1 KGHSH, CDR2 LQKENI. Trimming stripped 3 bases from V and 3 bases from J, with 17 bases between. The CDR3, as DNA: TGTGCCAGCTCACCCCTTCGATTCGGTGTGGACACTGAAGCTTTCTTT. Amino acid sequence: CASSPLRFGVDTEAFF.

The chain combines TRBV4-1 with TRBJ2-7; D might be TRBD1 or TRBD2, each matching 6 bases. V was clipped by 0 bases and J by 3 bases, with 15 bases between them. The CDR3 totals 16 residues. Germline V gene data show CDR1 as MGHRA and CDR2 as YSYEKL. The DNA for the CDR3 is TGCGCCAGCAGCCAAGATGGGGGGCAGCTCATCTACGAGCAGTACTTC. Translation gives CASSQDGGQLIYEQYF.

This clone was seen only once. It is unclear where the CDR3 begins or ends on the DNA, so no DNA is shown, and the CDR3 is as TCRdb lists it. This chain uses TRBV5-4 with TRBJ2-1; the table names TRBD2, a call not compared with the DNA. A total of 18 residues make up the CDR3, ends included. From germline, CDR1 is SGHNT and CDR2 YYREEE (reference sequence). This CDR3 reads CASSPGFRFGASAGLEFF.

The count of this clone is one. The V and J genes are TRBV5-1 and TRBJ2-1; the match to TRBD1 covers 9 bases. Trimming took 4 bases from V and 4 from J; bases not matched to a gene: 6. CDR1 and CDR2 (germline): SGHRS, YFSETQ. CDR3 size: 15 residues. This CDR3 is CASSPRDRAYNEQFF. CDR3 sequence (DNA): TGCGCCAGCAGCCCCCGGGACAGGGCATACAATGAGCAGTTCTTC.

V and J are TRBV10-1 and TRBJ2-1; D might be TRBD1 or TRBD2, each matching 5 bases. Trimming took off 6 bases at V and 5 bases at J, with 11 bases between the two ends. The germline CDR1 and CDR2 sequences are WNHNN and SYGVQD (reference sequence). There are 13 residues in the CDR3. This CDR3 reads CASRRDPNNEQFF. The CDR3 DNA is TGCGCCAGCAGACGGGACCCGAACAATGAGCAGTTCTTC.

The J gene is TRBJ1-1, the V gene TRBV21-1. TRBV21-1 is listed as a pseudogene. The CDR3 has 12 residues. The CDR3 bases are TGTGCCAGCACCGCGGCGACCCTTGAAGCTTTCTTT. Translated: CASTAATLEAFF.

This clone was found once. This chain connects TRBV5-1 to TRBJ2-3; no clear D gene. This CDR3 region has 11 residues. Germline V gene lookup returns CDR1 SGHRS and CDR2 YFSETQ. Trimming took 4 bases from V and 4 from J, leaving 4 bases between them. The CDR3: CASSTADTQYF. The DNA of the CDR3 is TGCGCCAGCAGCACGGCAGATACGCAGTATTTT.